The 17 T cell receptor beta chains below all came from one sample that was sequenced in a study of cytomegalovirus exposure and HLA in healthy donors. Amplification used 60 Vbeta primers and 13 Jbeta primers. Data came from immunoSEQ multiplex PCR; TCRdb stores just in-frame clones and leaves some out. Of some 120,000 clones listed, over 80% are singletons. Sample: PBMCs. These receptors were obtained from a man between 50 and 59 years old in good health and CMV-seronegative.

V and J are TRBV28 and TRBJ1-5; D remains unclear. Per germline, CDR1 MDHEN and CDR2 SYDVKM. V lost 2 bases, J lost 6 bases, and 5 bases lay in between. The CDR3 runs to 12 residues. Written as DNA, the CDR3 is TGTGCCAGCAGTTTAGTCTCTCAGCCCCAGCATTTT. Protein: CASSLVSQPQHF.

The chain carries TRBV25-1 and TRBJ1-4; TRBD1 matches at 7 bases. The CDR3 has 14 amino acids. The germline V gene has CDR1 MGHDK and CDR2 SYGVNS. The V and J ends lost 10 bases and 5 bases, in that order; junction bases with no gene match: 10. The DNA of the CDR3 is TGTGCCACCAACGCCGGGACAGAAAATGAAAAACTGTTTTTT. Amino acids: CATNAGTENEKLFF.

The chain has TRBV27 and TRBJ1-1; D gene unclear. V was trimmed by 5 bases and J by 5 bases, leaving 15 bases between them. The germline gives CDR1 MNHEY, CDR2 SMNVEV (reference sequence). The CDR3 extends over 14 amino acids. As DNA, the CDR3 is TGTGCCAGCAGTGCAGATTTTCGAGGGACTGAAGCTTTCTTT. Amino acids: CASSADFRGTEAFF.

The V gene is TRBV9, the J gene TRBJ2-3; 7 bases agree with TRBD1. Germline V gene sequence: CDR1 SGDLS, CDR2 YYNGEE. V was clipped by 8 bases and J by 6 bases; unmatched bases: 12. This CDR3 contains 14 residues. CDR3 sequence: CASSTATGVDTQYF. The CDR3 DNA sequence: TGTGCCAGTTCGACGGCTACAGGGGTGGATACGCAGTATTTT. The variable domain in full, with the rest retrieved from reference TRBV9 and TRBJ2-3, is DSGVTQTPKHLITATGQRVTLRCSPRSGDLSVYWYQQSLDQGLQFLIQYYNGEERAKGNILERFSAQQFPDLHSELNLSSLELGDSALYFCASSTATGVDTQYFGPGTRLTVL.

A few counts support this clone. V and J are TRBV6-6 and TRBJ1-5; D is perhaps TRBD1 (5 bases). Germline assignment: CDR1 MNHNY and CDR2 SVGAGI (reference sequence). The V and J ends lost 6 bases and 0 bases respectively, with 12 bases between them. The CDR3 runs 15 residues. CDR3 sequence: CASSQGESSNQPQHF. In DNA, the CDR3 is TGTGCCAGCAGCCAAGGGGAATCTAGCAATCAGCCCCAGCATTTT.

This sequence joins TRBV9 and TRBJ1-6; 7 bases match TRBD1. Germline-derived CDR1 and CDR2 are SGDLS and YYNGEE. This CDR3 has 15 residues. V was pared by 4 bases and J by 8 bases, with 9 bases of the junction left unmatched. CDR3 amino acids: CASSFGTAHYSPLHF. In DNA, the CDR3 is TGTGCCAGCAGCTTCGGGACAGCCCATTATTCACCCCTCCACTTT.

The V gene is TRBV19, the J gene TRBJ1-1; D is undetermined. The CDR3 runs 13 residues. V shed 2 bases and J shed 12 bases, with 16 bases lying between them. CDR1 and CDR2 (germline): LNHDA, SQIVND (reference sequence). Here the CDR3 reads CASSIPNFGMTFF. The CDR3 DNA sequence: TGTGCCAGTAGTATACCTAATTTCGGGATGACTTTCTTT.

V and J are TRBV6-1 and TRBJ1-2; tentative D call: TRBD1 (5 bases). The CDR3 is made up of 12 amino acids. Germline values: CDR1 MNHNS, CDR2 SASEGT. V was trimmed by 7 bases and J by 5 bases, leaving 11 bases between them. CDR3 DNA sequence: TGTGCCAGCATGGCAGGGTTATATGGCTACACCTTC. It yields the protein CASMAGLYGYTF.

CDR3 nucleotides: TGCGCCAGCAGCCAAGATCTAGGAGGAGGTCCGGGCTATGGCTACACCTTC. Translation: CASSQDLGGGPGYGYTF. V usage is TRBV4-1 and J usage is TRBJ1-2; D gene ambiguous. CDR3 length: 17 residues. CDR1 MGHRA and CDR2 YSYEKL come from the germline V gene. Trimming removed 0 bases from V and 4 bases from J, with 18 bases in between.

DNA for the CDR3: TGTGCCAGCCGGTCAAATACGCAGTATTTT. Protein product: CASRSNTQYF. The chain joins TRBV28 to TRBJ2-3, with no clear D. The CDR3 runs 10 residues. V shed 8 bases and J shed 7 bases, with 7 bases lying between them. Germline-derived CDR1 and CDR2 are MDHEN and SYDVKM.

This clone occurred once. The V call is TRBV21-1, the J call TRBJ1-5; TRBD1, as called in the table, went unchecked against the DNA. TRBV21-1 is marked as a pseudogene. The CDR3 is 15 amino acids. The CDR3 loop is CASSNLDSLFQPQHF. CDR3 in DNA: TGTGCCAGCAGCAATCTGGACAGCTTGTTTCAGCCCCAGCATTTT.

This rearrangement joins TRBV28 to TRBJ2-7; 8 bases fit TRBD1. J gave up 0 bases and V 6 bases, and 4 bases lay outside the gene matches. This CDR3 is built from 14 residues. Germline V CDR1 and CDR2: MDHEN, SYDVKM. The CDR3 is CASSQTGVSYEQYF. Here the CDR3 DNA reads TGTGCCAGCAGCCAGACAGGGGTCTCCTACGAGCAGTACTTC.

The chain recombines TRBV5-6 with TRBJ1-6; D unresolved. V dropped 3 bases and J dropped 10 bases, with 17 bases sitting between them. Germline assignment: CDR1 SGHDT and CDR2 YYEEEE. The CDR3 is made up of 15 amino acids. CDR3 nucleotides: TGTGCCAGCAGCTCCCCTTCGATAGGGAGGTCACCCCTCCACTTT. Translated, it gives CASSSPSIGRSPLHF.

CDR3 protein: CASSLSGELFF. CDR3 DNA sequence: TGTGCCAGCAGCCTATCCGGGGAGCTGTTTTTT. The V call is TRBV7-9, the J call TRBJ2-2, with D hard to call. Looked up from germline, CDR1 is SEHNR and CDR2 is FQNEAQ (reference sequence). The CDR3 has 11 residues. V was shortened by 5 bases and J by 6 bases, with 4 bases between the two germline ends.

The gene calls are TRBV7-3 and TRBJ2-3; D not certain. V was trimmed by 4 bases and J by 11 bases, leaving 16 bases between them. Looked up from germline, CDR1 is SGHTA and CDR2 is FQGTGA. The length of the CDR3 is 13 residues. CDR3: CASSSTKKTGQYF. The CDR3 nucleotides read TGTGCCAGCAGCTCTACTAAGAAAACGGGGCAGTATTTT.

This clone was observed a handful of times. The chain carries TRBV19 and TRBJ1-4, with 8 bases fitting TRBD1. CDR1 and CDR2 (germline): LNHDA, SQIVND (reference sequence). The CDR3 spans 14 residues. The trim removed 10 bases at V and 9 bases at J, leaving 13 bases unmatched. For the CDR3, the DNA is TGTGCCACTAAGGTAACGGGACAGGACAAAAAACTGTTTTTT. Encoded protein: CATKVTGQDKKLFF.

The chain links TRBV7-2 to TRBJ1-1; 7 bases match TRBD1. The CDR3 is 14 amino acids. V gave up 5 bases and J gave up 9 bases; unmatched junction bases: 12. The germline gives CDR1 SGHTA, CDR2 FQGNSA. The CDR3 bases are TGTGCCAGCAGCCCGGGGGGGACGGGACAGCAAGCTTTCTTT. This sequence encodes CASSPGGTGQQAFF.